These 18 T cell receptor beta chains were sequenced from one sample in a study of blood T cell repertoires in COVID-19. Assay: immunoSEQ multiplex PCR; the TCRdb copy retains only in-frame clones and omits some. Here the sample spans a few hundred thousand clones, about 83% being singletons. The sequenced material came from peripheral blood. The receptor source for this set is a woman between 25 and 40 years old with COVID-19, enrolled during active disease.

The rearrangement joins TRBV9 to TRBJ2-5; TRBD1 aligns across 9 bases. The V segment lost 4 bases and the J segment 5 bases; nucleotides outside the gene matches: 6. Germline-derived CDR1 and CDR2 are SGDLS and YYNGEE. The CDR3 is 14 residues long. DNA for the CDR3: TGTGCCAGCAGCCCAAGGACAGGGGTGGAGACCCAGTACTTC. It specifies CASSPRTGVETQYF.

This sequence joins TRBV3-1 (or the pseudogene TRBV3-2) and TRBJ2-3; D is perhaps TRBD2 (5 bases). The CDR3 runs 13 residues. V gave up 6 bases and J gave up 4 bases, with 11 bases separating them. Germline V lookup: CDR1 LGHDT, CDR2 YNNKEL (reference sequence). The CDR3 protein is CASRASRADTQYF. CDR3 nucleotides: TGTGCCAGCAGGGCTAGCAGAGCAGATACGCAGTATTTT.

This chain uses TRBV9 with TRBJ2-7; 11 positions match TRBD2. The CDR3 contains 14 residues. Germline CDR1 is SGDLS and CDR2 is YYNGEE. V lost 0 bases to trimming and J lost 4 bases; unmatched junction nucleotides: 0. In nucleotides, the CDR3 is TGTGCCAGCAGCGTAGGACTAGCGGGGTACGAGCAGTACTTC. It is translated as CASSVGLAGYEQYF.

The chain couples TRBV5-3 to TRBJ2-7, with 9 bases identical to TRBD2. TRBV5-3 is an open reading frame whose function is uncertain. The CDR3 has 16 residues. After removal of 0 bases from V and 3 bases from J, the junction contained 7 bases not matched to a gene. The CDR3 spells CARSLALAGNIYEQYF. Here the CDR3 DNA reads TGTGCCAGAAGCTTGGCGCTAGCGGGGAACATCTACGAGCAGTACTTC.

This clone is a singleton in its sample. V is TRBV27 and J is TRBJ2-3, with D possibly TRBD2 on 6 matching bases. This CDR3 is built from 15 residues. V lost 7 bases and J 0 bases, leaving 14 bases between the germline ends. Germline V gives CDR1 MNHEY, CDR2 SMNVEV (reference sequence). The CDR3 nucleotides are TGTGCCAGCACCTCTCGGGGGATAAGCACAGATACGCAGTATTTT. This sequence encodes CASTSRGISTDTQYF.

This clone has more than one count but fewer than ten. The chain employs TRBV5-4 and TRBJ1-1; 7 positions agree with TRBD1. Germline V gene data show CDR1 as SGHNT and CDR2 as YYREEE (reference sequence). This CDR3 is built from 13 residues. V lost 4 bases to trimming and J lost 4 bases; unmatched junction nucleotides: 4. The DNA for the CDR3 is TGTGCCAGCAGCATAGACAGGGCCACTGAAGCTTTCTTT. Its translation: CASSIDRATEAFF.

In DNA, the CDR3 is TGTGCCAGCAGTTTGGGACAGGCCACCCGTTTTTATAATTCACCCCTCCACTTT. This gives the protein CASSLGQATRFYNSPLHF. V usage is TRBV2 and J usage is TRBJ1-6; 8 bases map to TRBD1. Germline CDR1 reads SNHLY; CDR2 reads FYNNEI. The CDR3 contains 18 residues. The J segment lost 4 bases and the V segment lost 5 bases, leaving 13 bases of the junction unmatched.

The chain joins TRBV6-6 to TRBJ1-5, with a tentative D call TRBD1 (6 bases). Deletions cut 8 bases from V and 2 bases from J, with 13 bases between. CDR3 length equals 14 residues. Germline V lookup: CDR1 MNHNY, CDR2 SVGAGI (reference sequence). For the CDR3, the DNA is TGTGCCAGCTTACAGGGCTGGGGCAATCAGCCCCAGCATTTT. It specifies CASLQGWGNQPQHF.

This sequence joins TRBV6-2 or TRBV6-3 and TRBJ1-5; maybe TRBD1 (5 bases). V shed 5 bases and J shed 6 bases, with 11 bases lying between them. The length of the CDR3 is 13 residues. Germline CDR1 MNHEY, CDR2 SVGEGT. The CDR3 spells CASSPRTTQPQHF. In DNA form, the CDR3 reads TGTGCCAGCAGTCCGAGGACAACTCAGCCCCAGCATTTT.

The rearrangement uses TRBV21-1 and TRBJ1-1; TRBD1, as called in the table, went unchecked against the DNA. TRBV21-1 is a recognized pseudogene. The CDR3 length is 16 residues. CDR3 sequence reads: CASIYRVVAANTEAFF. In DNA form, the CDR3 reads TGTGCCAGCATATACAGGGTAGTGGCAGCGAACACTGAAGCTTTCTTT.

This sequence joins TRBV5-5 and TRBJ1-1; D is unresolved. The V and J ends lost 4 bases and 0 bases respectively, with 13 bases between them. The CDR3 runs 15 residues. Germline lookup yields CDR1 SGHKS and CDR2 YYEKEE (reference sequence). This chain's CDR3 is CASSELGRLNTEAFF. DNA of the CDR3: TGTGCCAGCAGCGAACTAGGACGATTGAACACTGAAGCTTTCTTT.

The chain links TRBV7-6 to TRBJ2-1, with 7 bases aligning to TRBD2. Trimming cost V 1 base and J 7 bases; bases outside gene matches: 13. The CDR3 loop spans 17 amino acids. From germline, CDR1 is SGHVS and CDR2 FNYEAQ. The CDR3, as DNA: TGTGCCAGCAGCTTAGAGGCATGGGGCGGGAGTAAAAATGAGCAGTTCTTC. Residues: CASSLEAWGGSKNEQFF.

The rearrangement uses TRBV5-4 and TRBJ1-2, with TRBD1 matching over 8 bases. J lost 0 bases, V lost 0 bases, and 4 bases had no gene match. This CDR3 is built from 16 residues. The germline V gene has CDR1 SGHNT and CDR2 YYREEE (reference sequence). CDR3 DNA sequence: TGTGCCAGCAGCTTGGACAGGGGGACTTCTAACTATGGCTACACCTTC. Protein: CASSLDRGTSNYGYTF.

V is TRBV6-5 and J is TRBJ2-3; TRBD1 is a possible D gene (6 bases). Looked up from germline, CDR1 is MNHEY and CDR2 is SVGAGI. This CDR3 region has 14 residues. V was shortened by 4 bases and J by 1 base, with 9 bases between the two germline ends. CDR3 loop: CASSSSGGTDTQYF. The CDR3 nucleotides read TGTGCCAGCAGTTCGTCAGGGGGCACAGATACGCAGTATTTT.

The chain links TRBV5-4 to TRBJ1-6; a possible D gene is TRBD1 (6 bases). Trimming pared 10 bases from V and 5 bases from J, leaving 16 bases between. The germline V gene has CDR1 SGHNT and CDR2 YYREEE (reference sequence). The CDR3 has 14 amino acids. The DNA of the CDR3 is TGTGCCGCTAGCCGGGACATCAATAATTCACCCCTCCACTTT. It is translated as CAASRDINNSPLHF.

V and J are TRBV6-5 and TRBJ2-3; 8 nucleotides match TRBD2. The CDR3 spans 15 residues. The germline V gene has CDR1 MNHEY and CDR2 SVGAGI. Trimming removed 6 bases from V and 0 bases from J; junction bases left unmatched: 5. The CDR3 nucleotides are TGTGCCAGCAGCGCGTTAGCGGGGAGCACAGATACGCAGTATTTT. It is translated as CASSALAGSTDTQYF.

This chain uses TRBV6-5 with TRBJ2-3, with 12 bases identical to TRBD2. Looked up from germline, CDR1 is MNHEY and CDR2 is SVGAGI. V dropped 8 bases and J dropped 8; count of bases not matched to a gene: 8. The CDR3 covers 14 residues. The CDR3 spells CASSSGGAEGTQYF. In nucleotides, the CDR3 is TGTGCCAGCTCTAGCGGGGGGGCGGAGGGTACGCAGTATTTT.

The gene calls are TRBV5-1 and TRBJ2-5; 7 bases are shared with TRBD2. Germline-derived CDR1 and CDR2 are SGHRS and YFSETQ. The CDR3 consists of 15 residues. V gave up 0 bases and J gave up 5 bases; unmatched junction bases: 7. Here the CDR3 reads CASSLVFGEGETQYF. The CDR3 DNA reads as TGCGCCAGCAGCTTGGTTTTCGGGGAGGGGGAGACCCAGTACTTC.